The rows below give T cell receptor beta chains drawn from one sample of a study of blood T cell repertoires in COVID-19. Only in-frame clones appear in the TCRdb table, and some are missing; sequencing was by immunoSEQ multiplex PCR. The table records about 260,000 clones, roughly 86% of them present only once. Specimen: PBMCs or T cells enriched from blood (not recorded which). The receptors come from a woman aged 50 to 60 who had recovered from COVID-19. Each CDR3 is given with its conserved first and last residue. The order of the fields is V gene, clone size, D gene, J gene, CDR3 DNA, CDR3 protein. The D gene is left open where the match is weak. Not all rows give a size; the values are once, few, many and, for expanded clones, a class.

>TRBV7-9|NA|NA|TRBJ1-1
TGTGCCAGCAGCGTAGTGGAGGAAGCGTTT
CASSVVEEAF
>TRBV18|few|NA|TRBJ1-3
TGTGCCAGCTCACGAACGGGACAAGAACGAAACACCATATATTTT
CASSRTGQERNTIYF
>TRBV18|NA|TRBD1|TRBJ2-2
TGTGCCAGCTCACTACAGGGGATTACGAACACCGGGGAGCTGTTTTTT
CASSLQGITNTGELFF
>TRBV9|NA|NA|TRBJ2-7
TGTGCCAGCAGCTATGCACCCCTCAGTTGGCACGAGCAGTACTTC
CASSYAPLSWHEQYF
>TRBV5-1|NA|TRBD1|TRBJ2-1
TGCGCCAGCAGCTTGGGGGGACAGGGAGAGCAGTTCTTC
CASSLGGQGEQFF
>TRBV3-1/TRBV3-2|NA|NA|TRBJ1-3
TGTGCCAGCAGCCCGGGAACTGGAAACACCATATATTTT
CASSPGTGNTIYF
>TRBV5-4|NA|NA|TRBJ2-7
TGTGCCAGCAGGGATTGGGACTTACCCTACGAGCAGTACTTC
CASRDWDLPYEQYF
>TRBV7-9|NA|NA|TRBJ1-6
TGTGCCAGCAGCTTACTCGGACTGGAGCATTCACCCCTCCACTTT
CASSLLGLEHSPLHF
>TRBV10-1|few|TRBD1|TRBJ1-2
TGCGCCAGCAGTCCCGGGACAGATTATGGCTACACCTTC
CASSPGTDYGYTF
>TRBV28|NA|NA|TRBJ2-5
TGTGCCAGCAGTTTATACATCCAAGAGACCCAGTACTTC
CASSLYIQETQYF
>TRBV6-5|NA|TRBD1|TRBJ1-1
TGTGCCAGCAGGTTGACAGGGGGCGTGAACACTGAAGCTTTCTTT
CASRLTGGVNTEAFF
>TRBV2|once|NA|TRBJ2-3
TGTGCCAGCACGGTGGGCACAGATACGCAGTATTTT
CASTVGTDTQYF
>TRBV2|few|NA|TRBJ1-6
TGTGCCAGCGCGGACTGGGCCCCCGGTTCACCCCTCCACTTT
CASADWAPGSPLHF
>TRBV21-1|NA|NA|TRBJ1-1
TGTGCCAGCGAAGGTGGCGGGGAAGCTTTCTTT
CASEGGGEAFF
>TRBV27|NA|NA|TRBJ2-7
TGTGCCAGCATGGACAGTCGGCGCTACGAGCAGTACTTC
CASMDSRRYEQYF
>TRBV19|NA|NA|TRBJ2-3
TGTGCCAGTAGTATAGTGACTGCCTCCACAGATACGCAGTATTTT
CASSIVTASTDTQYF
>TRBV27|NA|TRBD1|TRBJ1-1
TGTGCCAGCAGAAACAGGGGGCTTTCGACTGAAGCTTTCTTT
CASRNRGLSTEAFF
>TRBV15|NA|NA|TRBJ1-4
TGTGCCACCAGTCGCGGATGGAGAGAAAAACTGTTTTTT
CATSRGWREKLFF
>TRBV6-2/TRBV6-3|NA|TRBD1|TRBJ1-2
TGTGCCAGCAGTTCATACACCGGGACAGGGGTTAACTATGGCTACACCTTC
CASSSYTGTGVNYGYTF
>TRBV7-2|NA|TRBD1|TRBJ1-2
TGTGCCAGCAGTAGACTTGGGGCCGGGACAGGGGGTTATGGCTACACCTTC
CASSRLGAGTGGYGYTF
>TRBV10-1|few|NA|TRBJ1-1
TGCGCCAGCAGTGGACAAGGACAAGCGGCTTTCTTT
CASSGQGQAAFF
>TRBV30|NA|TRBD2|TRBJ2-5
TGTGCTTCCAGCGGGGCCTTAGGCGCGGCCCAGTACTTC
CASSGALGAAQYF
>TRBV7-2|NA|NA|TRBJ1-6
TGTGCCAGCAGCTTATGGGGGGTCAATTCACCCCTCCACTTT
CASSLWGVNSPLHF
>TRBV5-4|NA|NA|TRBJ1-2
TGTGCCAGCAGGCTCGACAGGTTCTCTAACTATGGCTACACCTTC
CASRLDRFSNYGYTF
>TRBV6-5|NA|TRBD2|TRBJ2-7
TGTGCCAGCCGAACTAGCGGGCCCCCCTACGAGCAGTACTTC
CASRTSGPPYEQYF
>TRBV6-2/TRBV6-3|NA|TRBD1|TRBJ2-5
TGTGCCAGCAGTTACCCCGGACAGGGGCCCTGGGAAGAGACCCAGTACTTC
CASSYPGQGPWEETQYF
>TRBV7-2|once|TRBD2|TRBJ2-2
TGTGCCAGCAGCACCCTAGGACTAGCGGGAGTTTCCGGGGAGCTGTTTTTT
CASSTLGLAGVSGELFF
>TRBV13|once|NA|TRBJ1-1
TGTGCCAGCAGCCGCCGCAACAGGGATGAAGCTTTCTTT
CASSRRNRDEAFF
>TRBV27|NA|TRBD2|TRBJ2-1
TGTGCCAGCAGTCGCCCGGCTAGCGGGTCCTACAATGAGCAGTTCTTC
CASSRPASGSYNEQFF
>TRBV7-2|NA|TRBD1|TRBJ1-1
TGTGCCAGCAGCCCTACCGTCCTACAGGGGGCACGCACTGAAGCTTTCTTT
CASSPTVLQGARTEAFF
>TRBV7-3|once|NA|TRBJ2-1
TGTGCCAGCGCGGGTGACTCCTACAATGAGCAGTTCTTC
CASAGDSYNEQFF
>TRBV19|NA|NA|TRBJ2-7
TGTGCCAGTAGTGACAGCTACGAGCAGTACTTC
CASSDSYEQYF
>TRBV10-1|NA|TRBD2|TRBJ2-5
TGCGCCAGCAGTGAGTCGGTCGGGGGGGCGCGAGAGACCCAGTACTTC
CASSESVGGARETQYF
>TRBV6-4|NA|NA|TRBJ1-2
TGTGCCAGCAGGGCGTTTTATGGAGGTAATGGCTACACCTTC
CASRAFYGGNGYTF
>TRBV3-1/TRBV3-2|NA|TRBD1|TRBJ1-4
TGTGCCAGCAGCCAGCCGGGACAGGGTAATGAAAAACTGTTTTTT
CASSQPGQGNEKLFF
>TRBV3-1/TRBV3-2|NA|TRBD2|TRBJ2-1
TGTGCCAGCAGAGGCCAGCGGGAGGACAATGAGCAGTTCTTC
CASRGQREDNEQFF
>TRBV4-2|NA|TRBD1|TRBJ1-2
TGTGCCAGCAGCCCGGGACAGGGTTGGTTGACCTTC
CASSPGQGWLTF
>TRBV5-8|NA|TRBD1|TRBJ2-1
TGTGCCAGCAGCTTGTCCGGGCAGGGGGCCGATGAGCAGTTCTTC
CASSLSGQGADEQFF
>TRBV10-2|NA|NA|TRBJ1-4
TGCGCCAGCAGTGAAGGGGGAGTACGTGAAAAACTGTTTTTT
CASSEGGVREKLFF
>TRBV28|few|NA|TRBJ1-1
TGTGCCAGCACGGCAGGGCATTGGACTGAAGCTTTCTTT
CASTAGHWTEAFF
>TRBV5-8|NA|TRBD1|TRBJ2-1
TGTGCCAGCAGCTTCGGACAGGCCTCCTACAATGAGCAGTTCTTC
CASSFGQASYNEQFF
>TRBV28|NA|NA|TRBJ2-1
TGTGCCAGCAGTTCAACGGTAACCTACAATGAGCAGTTCTTC
CASSSTVTYNEQFF
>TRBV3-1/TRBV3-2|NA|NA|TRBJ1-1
TGTGCCAGCAACACGCGGGCAGGGGTGATGAACACTGAAGCTTTCTTT
CASNTRAGVMNTEAFF
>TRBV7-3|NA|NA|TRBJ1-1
TGTGCCAGCAGCCTAGGGGGACCGAACACTGAAGCTTTCTTT
CASSLGGPNTEAFF
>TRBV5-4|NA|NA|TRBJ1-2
TGTGCCAGCAGGGCCCGGGAGGACTATGGCTACACCTTC
CASRAREDYGYTF
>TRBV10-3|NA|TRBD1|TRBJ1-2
TGTGCCATCAGTGAACCGACAGGGGTCCCCAACTATGGCTACACCTTC
CAISEPTGVPNYGYTF
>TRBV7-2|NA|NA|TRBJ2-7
TGTGCCAGCAGCTTAGGTGGGGGCCTCTACGAGCAGTACTTC
CASSLGGGLYEQYF
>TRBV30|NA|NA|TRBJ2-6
TGTGCCTGGAGTGCAGGGAGGCTTAGGGCCAACGTCCTGACTTTC
CAWSAGRLRANVLTF
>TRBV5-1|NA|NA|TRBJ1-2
TGCGCCAGCAGCTTATTAGGAGGGAACTATGGCTACACCTTC
CASSLLGGNYGYTF
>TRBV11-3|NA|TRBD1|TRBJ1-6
TGTGCCAGCAGCTACAGGGGATGGACAGATAATTCACCCCTCCACTTT
CASSYRGWTDNSPLHF